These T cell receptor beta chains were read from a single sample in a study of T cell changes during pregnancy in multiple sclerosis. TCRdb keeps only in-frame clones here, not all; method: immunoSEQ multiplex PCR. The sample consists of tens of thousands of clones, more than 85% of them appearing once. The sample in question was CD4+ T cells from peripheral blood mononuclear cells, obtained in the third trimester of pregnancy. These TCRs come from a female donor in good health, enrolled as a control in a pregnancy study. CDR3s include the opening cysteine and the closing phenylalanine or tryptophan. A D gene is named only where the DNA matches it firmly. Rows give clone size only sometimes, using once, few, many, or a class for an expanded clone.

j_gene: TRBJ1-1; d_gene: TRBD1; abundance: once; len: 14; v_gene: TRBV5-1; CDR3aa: CASSEGQPNTEAFF; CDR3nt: TGCGCCAGCAGCGAGGGACAGCCGAACACTGAAGCTTTCTTT
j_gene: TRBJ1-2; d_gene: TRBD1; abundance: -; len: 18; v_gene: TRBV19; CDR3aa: CASSSYATGTATVEGYTF; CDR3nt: TGTGCCAGTAGTAGCTACGCGACAGGGACCGCGACGGTGGAGGGCTACACCTTC
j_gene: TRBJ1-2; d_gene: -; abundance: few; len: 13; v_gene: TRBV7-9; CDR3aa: CASSFGQIYGYTF; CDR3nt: TGTGCCAGCAGCTTCGGACAGATCTATGGCTACACCTTC
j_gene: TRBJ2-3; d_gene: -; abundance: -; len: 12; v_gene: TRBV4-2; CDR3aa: CASSPQGDTQYF; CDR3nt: TGTGCCAGCAGCCCTCAGGGAGATACGCAGTATTTT
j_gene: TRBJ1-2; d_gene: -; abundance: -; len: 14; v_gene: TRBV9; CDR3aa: CASSVGRGNYGYTF; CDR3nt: TGTGCCAGCAGCGTAGGGAGGGGTAACTATGGCTACACCTTC
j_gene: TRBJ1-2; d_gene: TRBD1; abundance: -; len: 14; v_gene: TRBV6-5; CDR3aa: CASSYRDRAYGYTF; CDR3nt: TGTGCCAGCAGTTATCGGGACAGGGCTTATGGCTACACCTTC
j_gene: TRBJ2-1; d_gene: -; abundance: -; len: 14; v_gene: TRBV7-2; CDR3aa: CASRAARDLREQFF; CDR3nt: TGTGCCAGCAGAGCTGCCAGGGACTTGAGGGAGCAGTTCTTC
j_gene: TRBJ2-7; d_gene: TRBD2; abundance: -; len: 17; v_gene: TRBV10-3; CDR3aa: CAISGTSGGSELYGQYF; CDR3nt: TGTGCCATCAGTGGGACTAGCGGGGGGTCCGAGCTTTACGGGCAGTACTTC
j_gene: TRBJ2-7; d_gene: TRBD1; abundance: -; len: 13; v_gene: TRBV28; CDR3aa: CASSGTGIYEQYF; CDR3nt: TGTGCCAGCAGTGGGACAGGGATCTACGAGCAGTACTTC
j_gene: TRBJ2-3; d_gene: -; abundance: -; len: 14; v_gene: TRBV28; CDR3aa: CASGRTGRPDTQYF; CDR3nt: TGTGCCAGCGGACGAACTGGGAGACCAGATACGCAGTATTTT
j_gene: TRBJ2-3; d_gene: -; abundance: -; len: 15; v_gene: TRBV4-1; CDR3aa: CASSPTGRITDTQYF; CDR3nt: TGCGCCAGCAGCCCGACAGGCAGGATCACAGATACGCAGTATTTT
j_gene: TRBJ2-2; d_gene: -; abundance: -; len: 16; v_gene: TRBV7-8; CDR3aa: CASSLVASANTGELFF; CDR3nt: TGTGCCAGCAGCTTAGTGGCCAGCGCGAACACCGGGGAGCTGTTTTTT
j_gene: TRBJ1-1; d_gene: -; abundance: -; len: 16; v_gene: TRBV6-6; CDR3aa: CASSYSLGALNTEAFF; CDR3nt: TGTGCCAGCAGTTACTCCTTGGGGGCTTTGAACACTGAAGCTTTCTTT
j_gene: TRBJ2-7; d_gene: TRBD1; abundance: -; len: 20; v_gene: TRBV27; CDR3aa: CASSSIVPHPGTGGSYEQYF; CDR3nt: TGTGCCAGCAGTTCAATCGTCCCCCACCCCGGGACAGGGGGCTCCTACGAGCAGTACTTC
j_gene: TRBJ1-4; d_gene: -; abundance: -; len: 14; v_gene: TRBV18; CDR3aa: CASSPGGGNEKLFF; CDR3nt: TGTGCCAGCTCACCAGGCGGGGGAAATGAAAAACTGTTTTTT
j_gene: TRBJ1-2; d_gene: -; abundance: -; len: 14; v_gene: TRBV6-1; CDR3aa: CASSEKGEGYGYTF; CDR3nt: TGTGCCAGCAGTGAGAAGGGGGAGGGCTATGGCTACACCTTC
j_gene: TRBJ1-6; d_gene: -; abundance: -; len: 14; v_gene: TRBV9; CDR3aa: CASSKRQDNSPLHF; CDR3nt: TGTGCCAGCAGCAAGAGGCAGGACAACTCACCCCTCCACTTT
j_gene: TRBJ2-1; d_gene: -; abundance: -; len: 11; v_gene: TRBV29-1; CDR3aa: CSVESSNEQFF; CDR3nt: TGCAGCGTTGAATCCAGCAATGAGCAGTTCTTC
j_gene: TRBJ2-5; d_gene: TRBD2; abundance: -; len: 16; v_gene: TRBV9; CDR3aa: CASSVSSGGGIGTQYF; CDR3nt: TGTGCCAGCAGCGTCTCTAGCGGGGGGGGAATCGGGACCCAGTACTTC
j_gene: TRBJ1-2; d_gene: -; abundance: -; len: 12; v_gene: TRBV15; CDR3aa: CATSRDTEGYTF; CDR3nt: TGTGCCACCAGCAGAGATACGGAGGGCTACACCTTC
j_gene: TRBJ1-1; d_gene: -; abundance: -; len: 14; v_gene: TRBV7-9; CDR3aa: CASSLDNPNTEAFF; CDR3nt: TGTGCCAGCAGCTTGGACAACCCGAACACTGAAGCTTTCTTT
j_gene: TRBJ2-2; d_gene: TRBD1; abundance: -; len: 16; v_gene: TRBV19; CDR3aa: CASSLILGQGKGELFF; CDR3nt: TGTGCCAGTAGTCTTATATTGGGACAGGGGAAGGGGGAGCTGTTTTTT